The 24 T cell receptor beta chains given below trace back to one sample, sequenced in a study of blood T cell repertoires in COVID-19. The data were produced by immunoSEQ multiplex PCR, yet TCRdb's version contains in-frame clones alone and is incomplete. The table lists around 100,000 clones, about 85% of them singletons. Sequenced sample: peripheral blood. The receptor set was obtained from a man aged 50-59 years in a cohort sampled during active COVID-19.

V usage is TRBV6-6 and J usage is TRBJ1-2; a weak D match, TRBD1 (5 bases). V lost 6 bases and J 8 bases, leaving 16 bases between the germline ends. Germline CDR1 MNHNY, CDR2 SVGAGI (reference sequence). The length of the CDR3 is 13 residues. CDR3 in DNA: TGTGCCAGCAGATGGGGGGGGTCGAGAGGCTACACCTTC. Protein product: CASRWGGSRGYTF.

This chain connects TRBV9 to TRBJ2-5; TRBD2 aligns across 7 bases. Per germline, CDR1 SGDLS and CDR2 YYNGEE. The V gene end was trimmed by 3 bases and the J gene end by 1 base; junction bases not matched to a gene: 6. The CDR3 loop spans 15 amino acids. CDR3 amino acids: CASSGRDYPQETQYF. DNA for the CDR3: TGTGCCAGCAGCGGCCGGGACTACCCCCAAGAGACCCAGTACTTC.

The rearrangement joins TRBV7-9 to TRBJ2-7; tentatively, D is TRBD1 (5 bases). The CDR3 totals 14 residues. CDR1 is SEHNR, CDR2 FQNEAQ, per germline (reference sequence). V lost 2 bases and J 3 bases, leaving 11 bases between the germline ends. The DNA of the CDR3 is TGTGCCAGCAGCTTAACTGCTAGGGGCTACGAGCAGTACTTC. Protein sequence: CASSLTARGYEQYF.

This clone was seen just once. V usage is TRBV2 and J usage is TRBJ2-7; D is possibly TRBD2 (5 bases). V shed 6 bases and J shed 9 bases, with 15 bases lying between them. Per germline, CDR1 SNHLY and CDR2 FYNNEI. The CDR3 consists of 12 residues. The CDR3 region has the DNA TGTGCCAGCAGAAAAGGCGGGTTGGGGCAGTACTTC. It encodes CASRKGGLGQYF.

V usage is TRBV19 and J usage is TRBJ1-5; D is possibly TRBD1 (5 bases). Germline CDR1 and CDR2: LNHDA and SQIVND (reference sequence). V lost 5 bases to trimming and J lost 7 bases, with 12 bases between them. The CDR3 covers 13 residues. CDR3 sequence reads: CASSPDTLQPQHF. In DNA form, the CDR3 reads TGTGCCAGTAGTCCGGACACGCTACAGCCCCAGCATTTT. The full variable domain, its missing parts supplied by reference TRBV19 and TRBJ1-5, is DGGITQSPKYLFRKEGQNVTLSCEQNLNHDAMYWYRQDPGQGLRLIYYSQIVNDFQKGDIAEGYSVSREKKESFPLTVTSAQKNPTAFYLCASSPDTLQPQHFGDGTRLSIL.

The CDR3 sequence is CASSISTGGNTEAFF. The CDR3 bases are TGTGCCAGTAGTATCTCCACAGGGGGAAACACTGAAGCTTTCTTT. The J gene is TRBJ1-1, the V gene TRBV19; 8 positions agree with TRBD1. CDR1 is LNHDA, CDR2 SQIVND, per germline (reference sequence). V lost 3 bases to trimming and J lost 2 bases; unmatched junction nucleotides: 5. The CDR3 is 15 residues long.

J is TRBJ1-1 and V is TRBV10-3; a weak D match, TRBD1 (5 bases). The V gene's germline CDR1 is ENHRY and CDR2 SYGVKD. The V and J ends lost 11 bases and 2 bases respectively, with 15 bases between them. CDR3 size: 13 residues. Written as DNA, the CDR3 is TGTGCCTCCCAGGGATTCGGCAACACTGAAGCTTTCTTT. Translating it yields CASQGFGNTEAFF.

The chain combines TRBV12-2 with TRBJ2-7; TRBD2, the table's D call, lacks a check against the DNA. TRBV12-2 is classified as a pseudogene. The CDR3 is 16 residues long. The CDR3: CASRLDPGDGEYEQYV. For the CDR3, the DNA is TGTGCAAGTCGCTTAGATCCGGGGGACGGAGAATACGAGCAGTACGTC.

CDR3 nucleotides: TGCAGCGTTGCCCCTACGTCCGAGACCCAGTACTTC. Protein: CSVAPTSETQYF. J is TRBJ2-5 and V is TRBV29-1; D remains ambiguous. The CDR3 has 12 amino acids. Trimming stripped 4 bases from V and 5 bases from J, with 11 bases between. The germline CDR1 and CDR2 sequences are SQVTM and ANQGSEA.

The V call is TRBV4-3, the J call TRBJ1-2; D perhaps matches TRBD1 (5 bases). The CDR3 is made up of 15 amino acids. Trimming removed 1 base at V and 1 base at J, with 10 bases between. Germline CDR1 is LGHNA and CDR2 is YSLEER. As DNA, the CDR3 is TGCGCCAGCAGCCAAGGAGACAGATATAACTATGGCTACACCTTC. Encoded protein: CASSQGDRYNYGYTF.

This clone has only a few counts. The chain has TRBV11-3 and TRBJ2-3; maybe TRBD2 (6 bases). This CDR3 is built from 15 residues. Germline loops: CDR1 SGHNT, CDR2 YENEEA. The ends were cut back, 0 bases at V and 0 bases at J, with 7 bases in the middle. The CDR3 loop is CASSLDGTSTDTQYF. DNA for the CDR3: TGTGCCAGCAGCTTAGACGGGACTAGCACAGATACGCAGTATTTT.

This sequence joins TRBV11-2 and TRBJ2-4, with TRBD1 as a possible D gene (5 bases). Trimming removed 2 bases at V and 3 bases at J, with 14 bases between. From germline, CDR1 is SGHAT and CDR2 FQNNGV. The CDR3 covers 16 residues. CDR3 sequence reads: CASSLSAGNGKNIQYF. CDR3 bases: TGTGCCAGCAGCTTATCCGCAGGGAACGGCAAAAACATTCAGTACTTC.

This chain joins TRBV7-8 and TRBJ1-5, with 10 bases lining up with TRBD1. The CDR3 contains 16 residues. Germline CDR1 is SGHVS and CDR2 is FQNEAQ. V gave up 5 bases and J gave up 1 base; unmatched junction bases: 5. The DNA of the CDR3 is TGTGCCAGCAGCCCGCCGGGACAGGGGAGCAATCAGCCCCAGCATTTT. It yields the protein CASSPPGQGSNQPQHF.

The rearrangement uses TRBV3-1 (or the pseudogene TRBV3-2) and TRBJ1-2; possible D gene TRBD1, 6 bases. The CDR3 is 15 amino acids. V shed 4 bases and J shed 2 bases, with 14 bases lying between them. The V gene's germline CDR1 is LGHDT and CDR2 YNNKEL (reference sequence). CDR3 bases: TGTGCCAGCAGCCGCCACCCGACAGGAAACTATGGCTACACCTTC. Translating it yields CASSRHPTGNYGYTF.

V and J are TRBV7-9 and TRBJ2-3, with D unresolved. Germline V gene lookup returns CDR1 SEHNR and CDR2 FQNEAQ (reference sequence). Between the trimmed V and J ends, which lost 5 bases and 6 bases, there was a span of 18 bases. CDR3 length equals 15 residues. CDR3 residues: CASSLPPWRPDTQYF. The CDR3 nucleotides are TGTGCCAGCAGCCTACCCCCTTGGCGGCCGGATACGCAGTATTTT. Full variable domain (outside the CDR3, taken from reference TRBV7-9 and TRBJ2-3): DTGVSQNPRHKITKRGQNVTFRCDPISEHNRLYWYRQTLGQGPEFLTYFQNEAQLEKSRLLSDRFSAERPKGSFSTLEIQRTEQGDSAMYLCASSLPPWRPDTQYFGPGTRLTVL.

The rearrangement uses TRBV14 and TRBJ1-1; D not resolved. The germline V gene encodes CDR1 SGHDN and CDR2 FVKESK. V shed 0 bases and J shed 7 bases, with 9 bases lying between them. CDR3 size: 13 residues. DNA for the CDR3: TGTGCCAGCAGCCAAGATTTACGGGGTGAAGCTTTCTTT. Its protein product is CASSQDLRGEAFF. Looking up the rest from reference TRBV14 and TRBJ1-1 gives the full variable domain: EAGVTQFPSHSVIEKGQTVTLRCDPISGHDNLYWYRRVMGKEIKFLLHFVKESKQDESGMPNNRFLAERTGGTYSTLKVQPAELEDSGVYFCASSQDLRGEAFFGQGTRLTVV.

The chain is built from TRBV4-3 and TRBJ2-1; D unclear. The germline gives CDR1 LGHNA, CDR2 YSLEER. There are 13 residues in the CDR3. Trimming stripped 4 bases from V and 5 bases from J, with 9 bases between. In DNA form, the CDR3 reads TGCGCCAGCAGCCTCGAGGTTAACAATGAGCAGTTCTTC. It is translated as CASSLEVNNEQFF.

The V call is TRBV5-1, the J call TRBJ1-3, with TRBD1 as a possible D gene (6 bases). Germline V gene data show CDR1 as SGHRS and CDR2 as YFSETQ. This CDR3 region has 14 residues. V was trimmed by 2 bases and J by 4 bases, leaving 10 bases between them. In DNA form, the CDR3 reads TGCGCCAGCAGCTTCGTCGGACAGGGAAACACCATATATTTT. This encodes CASSFVGQGNTIYF.

The V and J genes are TRBV5-1 and TRBJ2-1; 9 bases are shared with TRBD2. Trimming cost V 2 bases and J 6 bases; bases outside gene matches: 6. The CDR3 totals 15 residues. Looked up from germline, CDR1 is SGHRS and CDR2 is YFSETQ. This chain's CDR3 is CASSFGLAGFNEQFF. The CDR3 DNA sequence: TGCGCCAGCAGCTTCGGCCTAGCGGGGTTCAATGAGCAGTTCTTC.

The chain is built from TRBV18 and TRBJ2-6; D uncertain. Germline V gene sequence: CDR1 KGHSH, CDR2 LQKENI. This CDR3 contains 15 residues. V lost 3 bases and J lost 0, with 6 bases in between. The CDR3 bases are TGTGCCAGCTCACCCACCAGCTCTGGGGCCAACGTCCTGACTTTC. It specifies CASSPTSSGANVLTF.

The chain has TRBV2 and TRBJ2-1, with a tentative D call TRBD1 (7 bases). Germline CDR1 reads SNHLY; CDR2 reads FYNNEI. The CDR3 totals 15 residues. Between the trimmed V and J ends, which lost 7 bases and 2 bases, there was a span of 15 bases. CDR3 in amino acids: CASTRAGGTYNEQFF. The CDR3 region has the DNA TGTGCCAGCACCCGGGCAGGGGGGACCTACAATGAGCAGTTCTTC.

V and J are TRBV4-2 and TRBJ1-5, with TRBD1 matching over 10 bases. Germline V gives CDR1 LGHNA, CDR2 YNFKEQ. The J segment lost 7 bases and the V segment lost 0 bases, leaving 3 bases of the junction unmatched. This CDR3 spans 15 amino acids. The CDR3 loop reads CASSQEGQGIQPQHF. CDR3 bases: TGTGCCAGCAGCCAAGAGGGACAGGGGATCCAGCCCCAGCATTTT.

The sample holds one count of this clone. The chain uses TRBV7-9 and TRBJ2-3; 11 bases match TRBD1. CDR1 and CDR2 (germline): SEHNR, FQNEAQ (reference sequence). Germline trimming cut 2 bases from V and 4 bases from J; bases unmatched to any gene: 8. The CDR3 is 17 amino acids. CDR3 amino acids: CASSLTGPGQGADTQYF. The CDR3, as DNA: TGTGCCAGCAGCTTAACGGGGCCGGGACAGGGGGCAGATACGCAGTATTTT.

The chain uses TRBV5-4 and TRBJ2-5; 9 positions match TRBD1. Trimming took 4 bases from V and 5 from J; bases not matched to a gene: 9. This CDR3 comprises 15 residues. The germline V gene has CDR1 SGHNT and CDR2 YYREEE (reference sequence). This CDR3 is CASSRGQGVVETQYF. CDR3 DNA sequence: TGTGCCAGCAGCAGGGGACAGGGCGTTGTGGAGACCCAGTACTTC.